The 14 T cell receptor beta chains below come from one sample, sequenced in a study of T cells in Graves' hyperthyroidism and ophthalmopathy. TCR beta CDR3 sequences were amplified from RNA transcripts. HTBI primers were used for first-round RT-PCR of the TCR CDR3. TCRdb redid the calling of the multiplex PCR reads with MiXCR, one entry per CDR3 protein. The sample consists of over 400,000 distinct CDR3 sequences, roughly 14% of them appearing once. The sequenced sample was blood. The source of these receptors is a man in his late teens or twenties with Graves' ophthalmopathy.

In its sample, this clonotype was seen many times. The V and J genes are TRBV6-1 and TRBJ1-2; D uncertain. The CDR3 has 13 residues. Per the germline V gene, CDR1 is MNHNS and CDR2 is SASEGT. V gave up 0 bases and J gave up 8 bases, with 10 bases separating them. The CDR3 is CASSEARVRGYTF. The CDR3, as DNA: TGTGCCAGCAGTGAAGCGCGAGTAAGGGGCTACACCTTC.

The V call is TRBV7-9, the J call TRBJ1-3; no definite D call. This CDR3 has 15 amino acids. Germline CDR1 reads SEHNR; CDR2 reads FQNEAQ (reference sequence). V was clipped by 5 bases and J by 0 bases, with 11 bases between them. CDR3 loop: CASSPGGSSGNTIYF. The CDR3, as DNA: TGTGCCAGCAGCCCCGGCGGAAGCTCTGGAAACACCATATATTTT.

This clonotype was counted many times. This sequence joins TRBV5-5 and TRBJ2-7; 7 nucleotides match TRBD1. Trimming cost V 1 base and J 9 bases; bases outside gene matches: 13. The length of the CDR3 is 15 residues. Germline V CDR1 and CDR2: SGHKS, YYEKEE (reference sequence). In DNA form, the CDR3 reads TGTGCCAGCAGCTTGACCGGGACAGCCCTGCTTCTGCAGTACTTC. Translating it yields CASSLTGTALLLQYF.

This clonotype has a count of ten or more. The chain links TRBV5-1 to TRBJ2-4; weak D call: TRBD1 (6 bases). The CDR3 is 15 amino acids. The V gene's germline CDR1 is SGHRS and CDR2 YFSETQ. With 0 bases removed from V and 9 bases from J, the gap between germline ends came to 16 bases. CDR3 amino acids: CASSLGQESSGIQYF. The CDR3 region has the DNA TGCGCCAGCAGCTTGGGACAGGAGTCATCAGGCATTCAGTACTTC.

This clonotype was observed many times. The V gene is TRBV11-1, the J gene TRBJ1-1; 8 nucleotides line up with TRBD1. Germline V gene sequence: CDR1 SGHAT, CDR2 FQDESV (reference sequence). The V segment lost 6 bases and the J segment 5 bases; nucleotides outside the gene matches: 14. The CDR3 sequence is 16 residues long. The CDR3 DNA reads as TGTGCCAGCAGATCCGGGACAGGCCTTTTGAGAACTGAAGCTTTCTTT. Translated, it gives CASRSGTGLLRTEAFF.

This clonotype came up many times. This chain connects TRBV30 to TRBJ2-1, with D perhaps TRBD1 (6 bases). Trimming removed 5 bases from V and 9 bases from J, with 14 bases in between. The CDR3 has 12 amino acids. The germline V gene has CDR1 GTSNPN and CDR2 SVGIG (reference sequence). The CDR3, as DNA: TGTGCCTGGCGCCGTGAGGGGGTTGAGCAGTTCTTC. Its protein product is CAWRREGVEQFF.

This clonotype was counted ten times or more. The rearrangement uses TRBV7-9 and TRBJ2-1, with 12 bases matching TRBD2. This CDR3 contains 15 residues. The germline V gene has CDR1 SEHNR and CDR2 FQNEAQ (reference sequence). Trimming at V came to 3 bases and at J to 7 bases, leaving 4 bases not matched to a gene. This CDR3 is CASSLTSGSRNEQFF. CDR3 coding DNA: TGTGCCAGCAGCTTGACTAGCGGGAGTCGGAATGAGCAGTTCTTC.

At least ten counts were recorded for this clonotype. The DNA of the CDR3 is TGCGCCAGCAGCCAAGCAGGGAACACTGAAGCTTTCTTT. Residues: CASSQAGNTEAFF. This chain links TRBV4-1 with TRBJ1-1, with D unresolved. CDR3 size: 13 residues. V lost 1 base and J 1 base, leaving 4 bases between the germline ends. Germline lookup yields CDR1 MGHRA and CDR2 YSYEKL.

This clonotype was observed at least ten times. The V call is TRBV27, the J call TRBJ1-5, with TRBD1 as a possible D gene (6 bases). The CDR3 covers 13 residues. Germline V gene lookup returns CDR1 MNHEY and CDR2 SMNVEV (reference sequence). The V and J ends lost 3 bases and 7 bases respectively, with 10 bases between them. The CDR3 DNA is TGTGCCAGCAGTTTCAGGGGTGGGCAGCCCCAGCATTTT. The encoded protein is CASSFRGGQPQHF.

This clonotype has a count of ten or more. The chain links TRBV28 to TRBJ2-7; 9 nucleotides match TRBD1. The CDR3 has 21 amino acids. Losses at the gene ends were 6 bases for V and 2 bases for J; bases not matched to a gene: 26. Germline V gene lookup returns CDR1 MDHEN and CDR2 SYDVKM. CDR3 nucleotides: TGTGCCAGCAGCCTAGCATCCTCCGGGACAGGGCTTTTTAACATCCCCTACGAGCAGTACTTC. Encoded protein: CASSLASSGTGLFNIPYEQYF.

This clonotype was seen a single time. The V and J genes are TRBV5-6 and TRBJ1-2; D not resolved. The CDR3 consists of 13 residues. Trimming shortened V by 4 bases and J by 8 bases, and 15 bases separated the two germline ends. Germline-derived CDR1 and CDR2 are SGHDT and YYEEEE. This CDR3 is CASSPGGLLGYTF. CDR3 coding DNA: TGTGCCAGCAGCCCGGGTGGCCTCCTGGGCTACACCTTC.

V and J are TRBV5-1 and TRBJ2-3, with TRBD1 identical over 10 bases. The CDR3 runs 18 residues. Per germline, CDR1 SGHRS and CDR2 YFSETQ. V was clipped by 2 bases and J by 1 base; unmatched bases: 10. The CDR3 sequence: CASSLTPGQGIRTDTQYF. The DNA of the CDR3 is TGCGCCAGCAGCTTAACCCCGGGACAGGGGATACGCACAGATACGCAGTATTTT.

This clonotype has at least ten counts. J is TRBJ2-7 and V is TRBV13, with D perhaps TRBD2 (6 bases). Trimming shortened V by 0 bases and J by 4 bases, and 13 bases separated the two germline ends. Germline CDR1 is PRHDT and CDR2 is FYEKMQ (reference sequence). The CDR3 runs 15 residues. The CDR3 protein is CASSLGENSGYEQYF. The CDR3 bases are TGTGCCAGCAGCTTAGGAGAGAATAGCGGATACGAGCAGTACTTC.

This clonotype came up many times. The J gene is TRBJ2-3, the V gene TRBV5-1; D possibly corresponds to TRBD2 (6 bases). Germline values: CDR1 SGHRS, CDR2 YFSETQ. CDR3 size: 14 residues. Trimming shortened V by 3 bases and J by 2 bases, and 10 bases separated the two germline ends. CDR3 region: CASSSGTYTDTQYF. CDR3 DNA sequence: TGCGCCAGCAGCTCGGGGACTTACACAGATACGCAGTATTTT.